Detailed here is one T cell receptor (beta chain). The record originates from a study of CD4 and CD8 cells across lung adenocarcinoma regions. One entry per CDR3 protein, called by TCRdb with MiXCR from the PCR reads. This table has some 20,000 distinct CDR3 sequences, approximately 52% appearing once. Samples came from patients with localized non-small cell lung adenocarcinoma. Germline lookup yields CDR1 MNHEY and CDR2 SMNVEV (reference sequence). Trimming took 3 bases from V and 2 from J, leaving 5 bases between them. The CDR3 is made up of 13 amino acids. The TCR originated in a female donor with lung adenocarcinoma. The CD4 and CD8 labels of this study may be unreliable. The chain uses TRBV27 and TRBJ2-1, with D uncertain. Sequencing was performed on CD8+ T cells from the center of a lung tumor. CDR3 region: CASSFRAYNEQFF. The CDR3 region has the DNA TGTGCCAGCAGTTTTAGGGCCTACAATGAGCAGTTCTTC.